This T cell receptor beta chain was documented in a study of a mutant IDH1 vaccine in newly diagnosed glioma. Turning to the study itself: Vaccines were begun 4-6 weeks after radiotherapy alone, or with temozolomide cycles.

As for time point: week 5, during vaccination. Each dose delivered 300 ug of mutant IDH1 20-mer peptide subcutaneously with imiquimod. V lost 6 bases to trimming and J lost 8 bases, with 19 bases between them. Germline CDR1 reads LNHDA; CDR2 reads SQIVND (reference sequence). The CDR3 loop spans 14 amino acids. Sequencing was performed with immunoSEQ multiplex PCR; in TCRdb, only in-frame clones are kept and a portion is missing. The data contain 60,000 or so clones, roughly 82% of them singletons. Notes on this clone: No antigen is known for it.

This chain uses TRBV19 with TRBJ1-2, with a tentative D call TRBD1 (6 bases). The starting material was PBMCs, obtained from a glioma patient whose treatment included an IDH1 peptide vaccine. The receptor was isolated from a woman aged 18-30 years with glioma. Some clones in this sample may be carry-over from other donors' samples. In DNA, the CDR3 is TGTGCCAGTAGCCCGAAACAGGGCTTTTCGGGCTACACCTTC. Protein product: CASSPKQGFSGYTF. The variable domain in full, with the rest retrieved from reference TRBV19 and TRBJ1-2, is DGGITQSPKYLFRKEGQNVTLSCEQNLNHDAMYWYRQDPGQGLRLIYYSQIVNDFQKGDIAEGYSVSREKKESFPLTVTSAQKNPTAFYLCASSPKQGFSGYTFGSGTRLTVV.